This is a list of T cell receptor beta chains from one sample in a study of blood T cell repertoires in COVID-19. Clones were read by immunoSEQ multiplex PCR, and TCRdb kept only the in-frame ones, dropping some. Of 70,000 to 95,000 clones listed, under 85% are singletons. Sequenced input: peripheral blood. These receptors originate from a human donor in a cohort sampled during active COVID-19. The CDR3 runs from the conserved cysteine through the conserved F or W. D genes are given only for firm matches. The size field is filled for only some rows; it gives once, few, many or a size class.

D	J	V	size	DNA	CDR3
NA	TRBJ2-5	TRBV18	NA	TGTGCCAGCTCACCCAGGGAGACCCAGTACTTC	CASSPRETQYF
TRBD1	TRBJ1-5	TRBV19	NA	TGTGCCAGTAGTATGGCTGTTGGGCAGGGGGCGCGTCAGCCCCAGCATTTT	CASSMAVGQGARQPQHF
NA	TRBJ2-5	TRBV5-1	NA	TGCGCCAGCAGCTTGGGGACAGTGTACCAAGAGACCCAGTACTTC	CASSLGTVYQETQYF
TRBD2	TRBJ2-1	TRBV30	NA	TGTGCCTGGAGTGTTGGGGCTAGCGGGGGGCTTAATGAGCAGTTCTTC	CAWSVGASGGLNEQFF
TRBD1	TRBJ1-1	TRBV6-5	NA	TGTGCCAGCAGAACAGGGGCAGGTAGGACTGAAGCTTTCTTT	CASRTGAGRTEAFF
TRBD1	TRBJ2-1	TRBV9	NA	TGTGCCAGCAGCGTAGGAAGGACAGGGTCTGATGAGCAGTTCTTC	CASSVGRTGSDEQFF
NA	TRBJ1-2	TRBV7-9	NA	TGTGCCAGCAGCTTAAGTACGGGTGAGGACTATGGCTACACCTTC	CASSLSTGEDYGYTF
NA	TRBJ2-1	TRBV18	NA	TGTGCCAGCTCACCACAGGACAAAGGAACATACAATGAGCAGTTCTTC	CASSPQDKGTYNEQFF
TRBD1	TRBJ1-4	TRBV11-2	NA	TGTGCCAGCAGCGACCGGGACAGGGGGAGAGGGACTAATGAAAAACTGTTTTTT	CASSDRDRGRGTNEKLFF
NA	TRBJ2-7	TRBV18	NA	TGTGCCAGCTCACCACGAGAGGGATCCGAGCAGTACTTC	CASSPREGSEQYF
TRBD1	TRBJ1-5	TRBV6-4	NA	TGTGCCAGGGGGAAAGGGACAGGCTATTTTGATGGCAATCAGCCCCAGCATTTT	CARGKGTGYFDGNQPQHF
NA	TRBJ1-6	TRBV28	NA	TGTGCCAGCAGTTTTGGTAGTGCACCCCTCCACTTT	CASSFGSAPLHF
TRBD2	TRBJ2-2	TRBV5-1	NA	TGCGCCAGCAGCTCGGGACTAGCGGGGGGGCCGAACACCGGGGAGCTGTTTTTT	CASSSGLAGGPNTGELFF
TRBD1	TRBJ1-6	TRBV4-2	NA	TGTGCCAGCAGCCCAGGCGGAAGGGGGCCGAAAAACTCCTATAATTCACCCCTCCACTTT	CASSPGGRGPKNSYNSPLHF
TRBD2	TRBJ2-3	TRBV27	NA	TGTGCCAGCAGTTCCCTAATGCTAGCGGGGGTAGATACGCAGTATTTT	CASSSLMLAGVDTQYF
NA	TRBJ2-3	TRBV9	NA	TGTGCCAGCAGCGCACAACTACAGCCCGGGGCGCAGTATTTT	CASSAQLQPGAQYF
NA	TRBJ1-2	TRBV29-1	NA	TGCAGCGTTGGGAGTGGGGGGGCGACCTATGGCTACACCTTC	CSVGSGGATYGYTF
TRBD1	TRBJ2-7	TRBV6-5	NA	TGTGCCAGCAATAGACAGGGAATTCCCTACGAGCAGTACTTC	CASNRQGIPYEQYF
NA	TRBJ2-3	TRBV6-5	NA	TGTGCCAGCAAGCCAGGGATAAGCACAGATACGCAGTATTTT	CASKPGISTDTQYF
TRBD2	TRBJ2-7	TRBV10-1	NA	TGCACCAAATGCCCGGGACTAGCGGCCTACGAGCAGTACTTC	CTKCPGLAAYEQYF
NA	TRBJ2-7	TRBV11-3	NA	TGTGCCAGCAGCGCCAGGGTAGGAGCTGATGAGCAGTACTTC	CASSARVGADEQYF
TRBD2	TRBJ2-5	TRBV4-2	NA	TGTGCCAGCAGCCAAGCCCCCTCGGGGGCGGGGGGAGTCCAAGAGACCCAGTACTTC	CASSQAPSGAGGVQETQYF
NA	TRBJ2-3	TRBV11-2	NA	TGTGCCAGCACCTCGGGCACAGATACGCAGTATTTT	CASTSGTDTQYF
NA	TRBJ2-2	TRBV7-2	medium-sized	TGTGCCAGCAGCCATGGACAGCTGAGCACCGGGGAGCTGTTTTTT	CASSHGQLSTGELFF
TRBD1	TRBJ1-6	TRBV28	NA	TGTGCCAGCCGGGACAGCTATAATTCACCCCTCCACTTT	CASRDSYNSPLHF
NA	TRBJ1-3	TRBV18	NA	TGTGCCAGCTCACCAGGTCCGGGGGGATTTGGAAACACCATATATTTT	CASSPGPGGFGNTIYF
NA	TRBJ1-1	TRBV3-1/TRBV3-2	NA	TGTGCCAGCAGCCAACTAACTGAAGCTTTCTTT	CASSQLTEAFF
NA	TRBJ1-2	TRBV5-6	NA	TGTGCCAGCAGCTTCGGAGCAAACTATGGCTACACCTTC	CASSFGANYGYTF
NA	TRBJ2-7	TRBV27	NA	TGTGCCAGCAGTTGGACAGTTAACTACGAGCAGTACTTC	CASSWTVNYEQYF
TRBD1	TRBJ2-1	TRBV15	NA	TGTGCCACCAGCAGATGGACAGGTCTTTACAATGAGCAGTTCTTC	CATSRWTGLYNEQFF
TRBD2	TRBJ2-3	TRBV19	NA	TGTGCCAGTAGTAGCGGGGGGGCCTTTACGCAGTATTTT	CASSSGGAFTQYF
NA	TRBJ2-2	TRBV19	NA	TGTGCCAGTAAGGGAGGAGCCCAGGCGAACACCGGGGAGCTGTTTTTT	CASKGGAQANTGELFF